One sample yielded the 27 T cell receptor beta chains listed below, sequenced in a study of PD-1 blockade in mismatch repair-deficient tumors. Produced via immunoSEQ multiplex PCR; TCRdb's table is partial and in-frame only. The sample includes tens of thousands of clones, about 84% of them seen just once. The sample here was peripheral blood, taken 12 weeks after starting pembrolizumab. These receptors were collected from an adult with mismatch repair-deficient cancer.

V is TRBV9 and J is TRBJ2-2; no firm D call. Germline V lookup: CDR1 SGDLS, CDR2 YYNGEE. The CDR3 is made up of 12 amino acids. V lost 3 bases and J lost 1, with 1 base in between. In DNA form, the CDR3 reads TGTGCCAGCAGCGAGAACACCGGGGAGCTGTTTTTT. Encoded protein: CASSENTGELFF.

The rearrangement joins TRBV5-1 to TRBJ1-2; D possibly corresponds to TRBD1 (5 bases). This CDR3 comprises 14 residues. The V and J ends lost 3 bases and 3 bases respectively, with 12 bases between them. The germline CDR1 and CDR2 sequences are SGHRS and YFSETQ. This CDR3 is CASSYTGTDYGYTF. CDR3 DNA: TGCGCCAGCAGCTATACCGGGACGGACTATGGCTACACCTTC.

The chain couples TRBV10-1 to TRBJ1-1; the D is unclear. The CDR3 has 13 amino acids. Germline values: CDR1 WNHNN, CDR2 SYGVQD (reference sequence). Trimming left V 4 bases short and J 3 bases short, with 9 bases between. The CDR3 nucleotides read TGCGCCAGCAGTGTTGGCCGAGACACTGAAGCTTTCTTT. This translates into CASSVGRDTEAFF.

V gene TRBV29-1 combines with J gene TRBJ1-1, with TRBD1 as a possible D gene (5 bases). The CDR3 runs 11 residues. V lost 6 bases and J lost 0, with 5 bases in between. Germline CDR1 and CDR2: SQVTM and ANQGSEA. The CDR3 is CSVTVNTEAFF. Written as DNA, the CDR3 is TGCAGCGTGACAGTGAACACTGAAGCTTTCTTT. The full variable domain, with the rest looked up from reference TRBV29-1 and TRBJ1-1, is SAVISQKPSRDICQRGTSLTIQCQVDSQVTMMFWYRQQPGQSLTLIATANQGSEATYESGFVIDKFPISRPNLTFSTLTVSNMSPEDSSIYLCSVTVNTEAFFGQGTRLTVV.

The chain links TRBV10-2 to TRBJ2-1; D is unresolved. CDR3 length equals 14 residues. Germline V gives CDR1 WSHSY, CDR2 SAAADI. Deletions cut 2 bases from V and 5 bases from J, with 10 bases between. CDR3 residues: CASSELGGHNEQFF. The DNA for the CDR3 is TGCGCCAGCAGTGAGCTGGGCGGCCACAATGAGCAGTTCTTC.

The CDR3, as DNA: TGTGCCAGCAGTACGGGACAGGGTGGAAGAAACGAGCAGTACTTC. It yields the protein CASSTGQGGRNEQYF. This rearrangement joins TRBV6-5 to TRBJ2-7; 9 bases agree with TRBD1. The CDR3 is 15 amino acids. The V gene end was trimmed by 5 bases and the J gene end by 5 bases; junction bases not matched to a gene: 10. Germline V gene sequence: CDR1 MNHEY, CDR2 SVGAGI.

The chain carries TRBV7-2 and TRBJ1-5; 12 nucleotides line up with TRBD1. Germline CDR1 reads SGHTA; CDR2 reads FQGNSA. This CDR3 has 15 residues. J was trimmed by 4 bases and V by 4 bases; bases with no gene match: 2. The DNA of the CDR3 is TGTGCCAGCAGCTCGGGACAGGGGGCAAATCAGCCCCAGCATTTT. Amino acids: CASSSGQGANQPQHF.

This clone turned up a few times. V is TRBV19 and J is TRBJ1-1; no clear D gene. Germline assignment: CDR1 LNHDA and CDR2 SQIVND (reference sequence). Trimming took off 4 bases at V and 0 bases at J, with 9 bases between the two ends. CDR3 size: 14 residues. The chain's CDR3 is CASSNPGMNTEAFF. DNA for the CDR3: TGTGCCAGTAGTAATCCGGGCATGAACACTGAAGCTTTCTTT. Complete variable domain (other parts from reference TRBV19 and TRBJ1-1): DGGITQSPKYLFRKEGQNVTLSCEQNLNHDAMYWYRQDPGQGLRLIYYSQIVNDFQKGDIAEGYSVSREKKESFPLTVTSAQKNPTAFYLCASSNPGMNTEAFFGQGTRLTVV.

This clone came up once. The junction departs from germline at one end; a sequencing error may be responsible. This chain connects TRBV7-2 to TRBJ1-1; 8 bases agree with TRBD1. The germline V gene has CDR1 SGHTA and CDR2 FQGNSA. The CDR3 is 15 residues long. CDR3 residues: CASSPILAGTGLIAF. The CDR3 DNA follows: TGTGCCAGCAGCCCGATCCTTGCTGGGACAGGCCTGATTGCGTTT.

This clone was detected many times. The rearrangement uses TRBV4-2 and TRBJ2-4, with TRBD2 matching over 8 bases. Germline V lookup: CDR1 LGHNA, CDR2 YNFKEQ. This CDR3 region has 16 residues. V lost 3 bases, J lost 8 bases, and 12 bases stayed unmatched. CDR3 sequence reads: CASSQISGEGRDIQYF. The CDR3 coding sequence is TGTGCCAGCAGCCAGATTAGCGGGGAGGGTAGGGACATTCAGTACTTC.

The rearrangement uses TRBV28 and TRBJ2-7; 12 bases are shared with TRBD1. The CDR3 spans 14 residues. Per the germline V gene, CDR1 is MDHEN and CDR2 is SYDVKM. V lost 4 bases and J lost 6; bases outside the gene matches: 4. The DNA of the CDR3 is TGTGCCAGCAGTTCCGGGACAGGGGGCTCCGAGCAGTACTTC. Protein: CASSSGTGGSEQYF.

V is TRBV15 and J is TRBJ2-1; 9 bases fit TRBD1. From germline, CDR1 is LNHNV and CDR2 YYDKDF (reference sequence). The CDR3 has 15 residues. V shed 1 base, J shed 8 bases, and the junction held 6 bases outside the gene matches. CDR3 protein: CATSRGRTGEDEQFF. The DNA of the CDR3 is TGTGCCACCAGCAGAGGCAGGACAGGGGAGGATGAGCAGTTCTTC.

CDR3 region: CASSDVGDRGVNEQFF. The CDR3 coding sequence is TGTGCCAGCAGCGACGTAGGGGACAGGGGCGTCAATGAGCAGTTCTTC. The rearrangement uses TRBV9 and TRBJ2-1; TRBD1 agrees at 10 bases. The V gene's germline CDR1 is SGDLS and CDR2 YYNGEE. The CDR3 length is 16 residues. The junction had 9 bases not matched to a gene; V was cut back by 3 bases and J by 6 bases.

V gene TRBV12-5 combines with J gene TRBJ2-7; D possibly uses TRBD1 or TRBD2 (5 bases each). Germline CDR1 LGHNT, CDR2 FRNRAP. Trimming stripped 6 bases from V and 2 bases from J, with 14 bases between. The length of the CDR3 is 14 residues. This CDR3 is CASGHGTSTYEQYF. The DNA of the CDR3 is TGTGCTAGTGGCCACGGGACCAGTACCTACGAGCAGTACTTC.

This clone was seen once. This sequence joins TRBV2 and TRBJ2-1, with TRBD1 identical over 9 bases. CDR1 is SNHLY and CDR2 is FYNNEI in the germline V gene. This CDR3 comprises 15 residues. With 2 bases clipped from V and 5 bases from J, the junction kept 4 bases outside the gene matches. The CDR3 DNA reads as TGTGCCAGCAGTGAATTTGGGGACAGGGACAATGAGCAGTTCTTC. Its translation: CASSEFGDRDNEQFF.

The chain is built from TRBV19 and TRBJ1-1; the D gene is possibly TRBD1 (5 bases). CDR3 length equals 16 residues. Germline CDR1 is LNHDA and CDR2 is SQIVND (reference sequence). The germline V and J ends were trimmed by 7 bases and 2 bases, with 20 bases remaining between them. CDR3: CASKDKSEGINTEAFF. In DNA form, the CDR3 reads TGTGCCAGTAAAGATAAATCGGAGGGGATCAACACTGAAGCTTTCTTT.

This chain connects TRBV5-4 to TRBJ2-3, with TRBD1 matching over 8 bases. The trim removed 0 bases at V and 3 bases at J, leaving 3 bases unmatched. Germline V gene data show CDR1 as SGHNT and CDR2 as YYREEE (reference sequence). CDR3 length: 15 amino acids. The CDR3 DNA follows: TGTGCCAGCAGCTTGGAGGGACAGGCAACAGATACGCAGTATTTT. Encoded protein: CASSLEGQATDTQYF.

The genes are TRBV27 and TRBJ1-3; D ambiguous. Trimming left V 0 bases short and J 2 bases short, with 11 bases between. This CDR3 has 16 residues. From germline, CDR1 is MNHEY and CDR2 SMNVEV (reference sequence). Here the CDR3 reads CASSLSPRVAGNTIYF. Written as DNA, the CDR3 is TGTGCCAGCAGTTTATCCCCCCGGGTGGCTGGAAACACCATATATTTT.

In its sample, this clone was seen once. The sample contains more than one DNA sequence encoding this CDR3. This sequence joins TRBV27 and TRBJ1-1; D remains ambiguous. Germline V CDR1 and CDR2: MNHEY, SMNVEV (reference sequence). Trimming took 0 bases from V and 4 from J, leaving 6 bases between them. The CDR3 has 13 residues. The CDR3 region has the DNA TGTGCCAGCAGTTTATCGAGGTTCACTGAAGCTTTCTTT. Its protein product is CASSLSRFTEAFF.

The chain couples TRBV7-9 to TRBJ1-5, with 9 nucleotides matching TRBD1. CDR1 is SEHNR and CDR2 is FQNEAQ in the germline V gene (reference sequence). V gave up 1 base and J gave up 7 bases; unmatched junction bases: 5. CDR3 length: 15 residues. Here the CDR3 reads CASSLDGQGRQPQHF. The CDR3 coding sequence is TGTGCCAGCAGCTTAGATGGACAGGGGAGACAGCCCCAGCATTTT.

This chain joins TRBV7-3 and TRBJ2-6; the D is unclear. Trimming took off 8 bases at V and 2 bases at J, with 7 bases between the two ends. In germline, CDR1 is SGHTA, CDR2 FQGTGA. This CDR3 contains 13 residues. The CDR3 sequence: CASRSPGANVLTF. CDR3 DNA sequence: TGTGCCAGCCGGAGTCCTGGGGCCAACGTCCTGACTTTC.

This clone was counted a single time. The rearrangement uses TRBV19 and TRBJ2-1; tentatively, D is TRBD1 or TRBD2 (6 bases each). V shed 4 bases and J shed 1 base, with 17 bases lying between them. This CDR3 comprises 17 residues. Germline V gene sequence: CDR1 LNHDA, CDR2 SQIVND (reference sequence). The CDR3 DNA reads as TGTGCCAGTAGTAGAGCCGCAGGGGACTCGTCCTACAATGAGCAGTTCTTC. This encodes CASSRAAGDSSYNEQFF.

This chain connects TRBV5-4 to TRBJ2-7; 8 bases align to TRBD1. CDR1 is SGHNT, CDR2 YYREEE, per germline (reference sequence). V was clipped by 4 bases and J by 9 bases; unmatched bases: 12. The CDR3 length is 14 residues. CDR3 in DNA: TGTGCCAGCAGCCTGGGACAGGCGACTCCGGTGCAGTACTTC. Translated: CASSLGQATPVQYF.

This chain joins TRBV7-6 and TRBJ2-1, with unresolved D. Germline CDR1 reads SGHVS; CDR2 reads FNYEAQ. Trimming stripped 2 bases from V and 0 bases from J, with 5 bases between. This CDR3 contains 14 residues. The CDR3 coding sequence is TGTGCCAGCAGCTTATCCCCCTCCTACAATGAGCAGTTCTTC. It translates to CASSLSPSYNEQFF.

V is TRBV6-5 and J is TRBJ2-4; perhaps TRBD2 as D (5 bases). Germline assignment: CDR1 MNHEY and CDR2 SVGAGI. The length of the CDR3 is 15 residues. Trimming took 6 bases from V and 1 from J, leaving 13 bases between them. This CDR3 is CASRGASRAKNIQYF. CDR3 nucleotide sequence: TGTGCCAGCAGGGGAGCTTCAAGGGCCAAAAACATTCAGTACTTC.

The table lists this clone with a few counts. The chain employs TRBV6-5 and TRBJ2-7, with 8 bases matching TRBD1. V lost 6 bases, J lost 2 bases, and 3 bases stayed unmatched. Germline V gene data show CDR1 as MNHEY and CDR2 as SVGAGI. The CDR3 consists of 13 residues. DNA for the CDR3: TGTGCCAGCAGAGGGACAGGTCCCTACGAGCAGTACTTC. Residues: CASRGTGPYEQYF.

V and J are TRBV27 and TRBJ2-4; possibly TRBD1 for D (6 bases). Germline V lookup: CDR1 MNHEY, CDR2 SMNVEV (reference sequence). V was clipped by 6 bases and J by 7 bases, with 28 bases between them. The CDR3 has 18 residues. The CDR3 nucleotides read TGTGCCAGCAGCTCAAAATTCATTCCTCCGGGACAAATTAACATTCAGTACTTC. This encodes CASSSKFIPPGQINIQYF.